The 20 T cell receptor beta chains in this list originate from one sample, sequenced in a study of blood T cell repertoires in COVID-19. Profiled with immunoSEQ multiplex PCR; TCRdb holds only in-frame clones, not every one. The sample records under 300,000 clones, around 90% being singletons. Specimen: peripheral blood. The receptors shown here come from a woman in her seventies with active or convalescent COVID-19.

This clone occurred a few times. The rearrangement uses TRBV6-1 and TRBJ1-4; 11 bases are shared with TRBD1. CDR1 MNHNS and CDR2 SASEGT come from the germline V gene. CDR3 length equals 19 residues. The junction had 15 bases not matched to a gene; V was cut back by 2 bases and J by 7 bases. The CDR3 nucleotides read TGTGCCAGCAGTGAATCATACCGCGGGACAGGGGGACGCGGTGAAAAACTGTTTTTT. It codes for CASSESYRGTGGRGEKLFF.

The chain recombines TRBV4-2 with TRBJ2-3; 9 bases map to TRBD2. CDR1 is LGHNA and CDR2 is YNFKEQ in the germline V gene. The CDR3 contains 16 residues. J lost 0 bases, V lost 4 bases, and 5 bases had no gene match. The CDR3 sequence is CASSPRLAVSTDTQYF. In DNA form, the CDR3 reads TGTGCCAGCAGCCCTCGACTAGCGGTAAGCACAGATACGCAGTATTTT.

A few counts support this clone. The chain joins TRBV19 to TRBJ1-1; TRBD1 matches 9 bases. The V and J ends lost 4 bases and 6 bases, in that order; junction bases with no gene match: 6. The CDR3 consists of 14 residues. CDR1 is LNHDA and CDR2 is SQIVND in the germline V gene (reference sequence). The CDR3 DNA reads as TGTGCCAGTAGTAGTAGGACAGGGGAGGCTGAAGCTTTCTTT. Its translation is CASSSRTGEAEAFF.

The V gene is TRBV2, the J gene TRBJ1-6; D might be TRBD1 (6 bases). Germline loops: CDR1 SNHLY, CDR2 FYNNEI. The CDR3 runs 17 residues. Trimming cost V 5 bases and J 0 bases, with 14 bases left between them. The CDR3 DNA follows: TGTGCCAGCAGTAGCGACAGGTTTAGCTCCTATAATTCACCCCTCCACTTT. This codes for CASSSDRFSSYNSPLHF.

This sequence joins TRBV6-1 and TRBJ2-7; 9 nucleotides line up with TRBD1. This CDR3 is built from 16 residues. Germline CDR1 is MNHNS and CDR2 is SASEGT. The V segment lost 1 base and the J segment 5 bases; nucleotides outside the gene matches: 9. The CDR3 DNA sequence: TGTGCCAGCAGTGAAGAAAGGGACAGGGTATCCGACGAGCAGTACTTC. Translating gives CASSEERDRVSDEQYF.

The chain combines TRBV11-2 with TRBJ2-7; 11 nucleotides align to TRBD2. Germline values: CDR1 SGHAT, CDR2 FQNNGV. The CDR3 has 14 amino acids. V shed 6 bases, J shed 2 bases, and the junction held 3 bases outside the gene matches. CDR3 region: CASRLAGGPYEQYF. The CDR3 nucleotides read TGTGCCAGCAGGCTAGCGGGGGGTCCCTACGAGCAGTACTTC.

The gene calls are TRBV7-9 and TRBJ1-4; the D is unclear. Trimming took 5 bases from V and 1 from J, leaving 5 bases between them. The germline V gene has CDR1 SEHNR and CDR2 FQNEAQ (reference sequence). The CDR3 contains 13 residues. The CDR3 sequence is CASSRGTNEKLFF. CDR3 coding DNA: TGTGCCAGCAGCCGCGGAACTAATGAAAAACTGTTTTTT. Using reference TRBV7-9 and TRBJ1-4 for the parts outside the CDR3, the full variable domain is DTGVSQNPRHKITKRGQNVTFRCDPISEHNRLYWYRQTLGQGPEFLTYFQNEAQLEKSRLLSDRFSAERPKGSFSTLEIQRTEQGDSAMYLCASSRGTNEKLFFGSGTQLSVL.

This clone was counted only a few times. Within the sample, other DNA sequences also encode this same CDR3. V is TRBV6-2 or TRBV6-3 and J is TRBJ1-1, with D perhaps matching TRBD1 (5 bases). This CDR3 spans 13 amino acids. The V end lost 6 bases, the J end lost 4 bases, and 12 bases lay between the germline ends. Germline lookup yields CDR1 MNHEY and CDR2 SVGEGT. This CDR3 reads CASSRGGGTEAFF. DNA of the CDR3: TGTGCCAGCAGCCGCGGGGGAGGCACTGAAGCTTTCTTT.

This clone was recorded only once. The V call is TRBV11-1, the J call TRBJ2-7, with 7 bases identical to TRBD1. Germline assignment: CDR1 SGHAT and CDR2 FQDESV (reference sequence). The CDR3 has 15 amino acids. J gave up 3 bases and V 3 bases, and 8 bases lay outside the gene matches. The CDR3 bases are TGTGCCAGCAGCTTTAGTGGGACAGCCTTCTACGAGCAGTACTTC. The encoded protein is CASSFSGTAFYEQYF.

The V gene is TRBV4-3, the J gene TRBJ1-2, with D possibly TRBD1 on 5 matching bases. Trimming removed 0 bases at V and 8 bases at J, with 16 bases between. CDR1 and CDR2 (germline): LGHNA, YSLEER. CDR3 length: 15 amino acids. The CDR3 nucleotides are TGCGCCAGCAGCCAAGATTACGCCGGGACTGCCGGCTACACCTTC. Its translation: CASSQDYAGTAGYTF.

The rearrangement uses TRBV6-5 and TRBJ1-2; a possible D gene is TRBD1 (5 bases). CDR1 MNHEY and CDR2 SVGAGI come from the germline V gene. CDR3 length equals 13 residues. The ends were cut back, 2 bases at V and 7 bases at J, with 11 bases in the middle. The CDR3 nucleotides read TGTGCCAGCAGTTACCCGGGGGAGGGTGGCTACACCTTC. Translated: CASSYPGEGGYTF.

On this clone: This CDR3 is also generated by other DNA sequences in the sample. The chain joins TRBV24-1 to TRBJ2-3; 7 bases line up with TRBD2. The V gene's germline CDR1 is KGHDR and CDR2 SFDVKD. The V and J ends lost 1 base and 1 base, in that order; junction bases with no gene match: 1. The CDR3 covers 15 residues. The CDR3 region is CATSDFAGGTDTQYF. CDR3 nucleotide sequence: TGTGCCACCAGTGATTTTGCGGGGGGCACAGATACGCAGTATTTT.

The chain joins TRBV7-9 to TRBJ1-2; 11 nucleotides line up with TRBD1. CDR1 SEHNR and CDR2 FQNEAQ come from the germline V gene (reference sequence). The CDR3 has 15 amino acids. The V gene end was trimmed by 2 bases and the J gene end by 5 bases; junction bases not matched to a gene: 4. In nucleotides, the CDR3 is TGTGCCAGCAGCTTAAGTGGGACAGGGGGATATGGCTACACCTTC. It is translated as CASSLSGTGGYGYTF.

V is TRBV10-3 and J is TRBJ2-1, with 8 bases fitting TRBD2. V lost 6 bases and J lost 4; bases outside the gene matches: 5. CDR1 and CDR2 from the germline V gene are ENHRY and SYGVKD. The CDR3 is 14 residues long. The CDR3 spells CAIRGGGTYNEQFF. CDR3 DNA sequence: TGTGCCATCAGAGGCGGGGGGACTTACAATGAGCAGTTCTTC.

The V call is TRBV9, the J call TRBJ1-2, with TRBD1 as a possible D gene (5 bases). The CDR3 has 10 residues. Germline V lookup: CDR1 SGDLS, CDR2 YYNGEE. V lost 10 bases and J 5 bases, leaving 9 bases between the germline ends. The CDR3 DNA follows: TGTGCCTCCGGGGGATATGGCTACACCTTC. This encodes CASGGYGYTF.

The rearrangement links TRBV27 to TRBJ1-1; 7 bases line up with TRBD1. CDR1 MNHEY and CDR2 SMNVEV come from the germline V gene (reference sequence). This CDR3 has 15 residues. V was pared by 7 bases and J by 3 bases, with 11 bases of the junction left unmatched. The CDR3 region has the DNA TGTGCCAGCACCCCTTGGACAGGAAGTCACACTGAAGCTTTCTTT. It specifies CASTPWTGSHTEAFF.

This clone has a single count. The sample holds other DNA sequences that translate to the same CDR3. The rearrangement links TRBV18 to TRBJ1-1; D may be TRBD1 (5 bases). Looked up from germline, CDR1 is KGHSH and CDR2 is LQKENI. This CDR3 has 13 amino acids. V shed 3 bases and J shed 8 bases, with 13 bases lying between them. Here the CDR3 reads CASSPRRGTEAFF. CDR3 coding DNA: TGTGCCAGCTCACCCAGGCGGGGCACAGAAGCTTTCTTT.

This chain joins TRBV5-1 and TRBJ1-1; TRBD1 might be the D (5 bases). Germline CDR1 and CDR2: SGHRS and YFSETQ. V was pared by 5 bases and J by 4 bases, with 15 bases between. The CDR3 totals 14 residues. The DNA for the CDR3 is TGCGCCAGCAGTATAGGGACTGGATTCACTGAAGCTTTCTTT. It codes for CASSIGTGFTEAFF.

The chain joins TRBV2 to TRBJ2-2, with D perhaps matching TRBD2 (7 bases). Trimming took 3 bases from V and 4 from J, leaving 9 bases between them. The V gene's germline CDR1 is SNHLY and CDR2 FYNNEI. The CDR3 runs to 14 residues. CDR3 sequence reads: CASSEGGRTGELFF. In nucleotides, the CDR3 is TGTGCCAGCAGTGAGGGGGGGCGCACCGGGGAGCTGTTTTTT.

The rearrangement links TRBV5-6 to TRBJ1-2; D call uncertain. Between the trimmed V and J ends, which lost 5 bases and 6 bases, there was a span of 11 bases. From germline, CDR1 is SGHDT and CDR2 YYEEEE. This CDR3 has 12 amino acids. The CDR3 loop reads CASSWALNGYTF. In DNA form, the CDR3 reads TGTGCCAGCAGTTGGGCCTTAAATGGCTACACCTTC.